These 24 T cell receptor beta chains originate from one sample sequenced in a study of blood T cell repertoires in COVID-19. Sequenced by immunoSEQ multiplex PCR; TCRdb stores in-frame clones only, minus some. The sample lists some 200,000 clones; approximately 80% were seen once. The sequenced sample consisted of PBMCs or T cells enriched from blood (not recorded which). The receptor source for this set is a woman between 50 and 59 years old who had recovered from COVID-19.

The V call is TRBV9, the J call TRBJ2-1; a possible D gene is TRBD2 (6 bases). Trimming left V 0 bases short and J 9 bases short, with 10 bases between. The CDR3 spans 13 residues. Germline V gene data show CDR1 as SGDLS and CDR2 as YYNGEE. The CDR3: CASSVALGGEQFF. The DNA for the CDR3 is TGTGCCAGCAGCGTAGCTCTGGGGGGTGAGCAGTTCTTC.

In this sample, this clone turned up a few times. The V call is TRBV5-1, the J call TRBJ2-1, with 10 bases aligning to TRBD2. V gave up 0 bases and J gave up 7 bases; unmatched junction bases: 7. Germline CDR1 and CDR2: SGHRS and YFSETQ. The CDR3 has 16 amino acids. CDR3 protein: CASSLVASGSPNEQFF. Here the CDR3 DNA reads TGCGCCAGCAGCTTGGTGGCTAGCGGGAGTCCGAATGAGCAGTTCTTC.

CDR3 residues: CASSQGDRGREETQYF. In DNA, the CDR3 is TGCGCCAGCAGCCAAGGGGACAGGGGGCGTGAAGAGACCCAGTACTTC. The chain carries TRBV4-1 and TRBJ2-5, with 12 bases matching TRBD1. V lost 1 base to trimming and J lost 3 bases; unmatched junction nucleotides: 3. This CDR3 is built from 16 residues. Per germline, CDR1 MGHRA and CDR2 YSYEKL.

V usage is TRBV5-4 and J usage is TRBJ2-3, with D maybe TRBD1 (6 bases). Germline-derived CDR1 and CDR2 are SGHNT and YYREEE (reference sequence). V was trimmed by 6 bases and J by 4 bases, leaving 15 bases between them. This CDR3 is built from 14 residues. The DNA of the CDR3 is TGTGCCAGCAACAGGGATGTGGGCCCAGATACGCAGTATTTT. Translation gives CASNRDVGPDTQYF.

The chain carries TRBV9 and TRBJ2-2; 7 bases line up with TRBD1. V was clipped by 4 bases and J by 7 bases; unmatched bases: 7. Per germline, CDR1 SGDLS and CDR2 YYNGEE. The CDR3 has 14 residues. The CDR3 is CASSLSRGIGELFF. DNA of the CDR3: TGTGCCAGCAGCCTCTCCAGGGGGATCGGGGAGCTGTTTTTT.

In its sample, this clone was seen a few times. The chain joins TRBV7-9 to TRBJ2-5; D unclear. The germline V gene encodes CDR1 SEHNR and CDR2 FQNEAQ (reference sequence). Trimming removed 1 base from V and 5 bases from J, with 8 bases in between. There are 13 residues in the CDR3. This CDR3 is CASSLGSSETQYF. The CDR3 DNA follows: TGTGCCAGCAGCTTAGGTAGCTCGGAGACCCAGTACTTC.

This clone came up once. The CDR3 DNA sequence: TGTGCCAGCAGTTCTGGACTAGCTGCTTCCTACGAGCAGTACTTC. Translating gives CASSSGLAASYEQYF. The V and J genes are TRBV27 and TRBJ2-7; 8 bases are shared with TRBD2. This CDR3 contains 15 residues. Trimming at V came to 4 bases and at J to 1 base, leaving 6 bases not matched to a gene. Germline V CDR1 and CDR2: MNHEY, SMNVEV (reference sequence).

The V call is TRBV7-2, the J call TRBJ1-3; unclear D gene. Trimming took 5 bases from V and 0 from J, leaving 8 bases between them. Germline V gene sequence: CDR1 SGHTA, CDR2 FQGNSA. The CDR3 covers 14 residues. CDR3 loop: CASSSPGSGNTIYF. In DNA, the CDR3 is TGTGCCAGCAGCAGCCCAGGCTCTGGAAACACCATATATTTT. Using reference TRBV7-2 and TRBJ1-3 for the parts outside the CDR3, the full variable domain is GAGVSQSPSNKVTEKGKDVELRCDPISGHTALYWYRQSLGQGLEFLIYFQGNSAPDKSGLPSDRFSAERTGGSVSTLTIQRTQQEDSAVYLCASSSPGSGNTIYFGEGSWLTVV.

The chain has TRBV4-3 and TRBJ2-3, with 7 bases matching TRBD2. This CDR3 has 15 amino acids. V was pared by 1 base and J by 1 base, with 2 bases of the junction left unmatched. Germline CDR1 LGHNA, CDR2 YSLEER. The CDR3 is CASSQVSGGTDTQYF. The CDR3, as DNA: TGCGCCAGCAGCCAAGTGAGCGGGGGCACAGATACGCAGTATTTT.

This clone was picked up one time. This sequence joins TRBV24-1 and TRBJ1-1; D not certain. The CDR3 extends over 16 amino acids. The V end lost 5 bases, the J end lost 3 bases, and 18 bases lay between the germline ends. Germline CDR1 KGHDR, CDR2 SFDVKD. CDR3 bases: TGTGCCACCAGTGGGTCCCCCCTAGACGGCTACACTGAAGCTTTCTTT. The encoded protein is CATSGSPLDGYTEAFF.

This sequence joins TRBV28 and TRBJ2-7; 8 bases map to TRBD1. The J segment lost 4 bases and the V segment lost 5 bases, leaving 7 bases of the junction unmatched. The germline gives CDR1 MDHEN, CDR2 SYDVKM. This CDR3 comprises 14 residues. Here the CDR3 DNA reads TGTGCCAGCAGTGCCGGGGACAGGTTATACGAGCAGTACTTC. Encoded protein: CASSAGDRLYEQYF.

This sequence joins TRBV11-2 and TRBJ2-1, with 10 bases aligning to TRBD2. V lost 1 base and J lost 3; bases outside the gene matches: 6. Germline CDR1 is SGHAT and CDR2 is FQNNGV. The CDR3 spans 17 residues. In DNA form, the CDR3 reads TGTGCCAGCAGCTTAGCGGAGCGGGAGGGCCACTACAATGAGCAGTTCTTC. Residues: CASSLAEREGHYNEQFF.

The chain carries TRBV2 and TRBJ1-3, with TRBD1 matching 7 bases. V lost 4 bases to trimming and J lost 7 bases; unmatched junction nucleotides: 16. CDR1 and CDR2 (germline): SNHLY, FYNNEI. The CDR3 length is 17 residues. Here the CDR3 DNA reads TGTGCCAGCAGTGCGTGGGGGGCCGGGACAGTGGGGAACACCATATATTTT. It specifies CASSAWGAGTVGNTIYF.

The J gene is TRBJ2-1, the V gene TRBV5-5; 10 bases match TRBD2. CDR1 SGHKS and CDR2 YYEKEE come from the germline V gene (reference sequence). The CDR3 runs 15 residues. With 4 bases clipped from V and 5 bases from J, the junction kept 6 bases outside the gene matches. The CDR3 DNA reads as TGTGCCAGCAGCCTCGGACTAGCGGTAGACAATGAGCAGTTCTTC. It specifies CASSLGLAVDNEQFF.

The rearrangement links TRBV28 to TRBJ1-4; D is uncertain. Germline CDR1 MDHEN, CDR2 SYDVKM. The V and J ends lost 6 bases and 5 bases respectively, with 4 bases between them. The CDR3 consists of 11 residues. The CDR3 region has the DNA TGTGCCAGCAGGGAGAATGAAAAACTGTTTTTT. Protein product: CASRENEKLFF.

This clone was seen a handful of times. The genes are TRBV5-4 and TRBJ1-6; D perhaps matches TRBD1 (5 bases). The germline V gene has CDR1 SGHNT and CDR2 YYREEE (reference sequence). Deletions cut 2 bases from V and 5 bases from J, with 8 bases between. The CDR3 consists of 14 residues. CDR3 in DNA: TGTGCCAGCAGCTTCGGACACAATAATTCACCCCTCCACTTT. This sequence encodes CASSFGHNNSPLHF. Variable domain in full (rest from reference TRBV5-4 and TRBJ1-6): ETGVTQSPTHLIKTRGQQVTLRCSSQSGHNTVSWYQQALGQGPQFIFQYYREEENGRGNFPPRFSGLQFPNYSSELNVNALELDDSALYLCASSFGHNNSPLHFGNGTRLTVT.

The CDR3 protein is CASSYFSGYGYTF. CDR3 in DNA: TGTGCCAGCAGTTACTTTAGCGGCTATGGCTACACCTTC. V is TRBV6-6 and J is TRBJ1-2; D is ambiguous. The CDR3 is made up of 13 amino acids. Germline CDR1 is MNHNY and CDR2 is SVGAGI (reference sequence). Trimming removed 1 base from V and 4 bases from J, with 7 bases in between.

This clone was seen more than once but under ten times. V is TRBV3-1 (or the pseudogene TRBV3-2) and J is TRBJ1-1, with no clear D. The CDR3 contains 14 residues. The germline V and J ends were trimmed by 1 base and 1 base, with 7 bases remaining between them. Germline V gene sequence: CDR1 LGHDT, CDR2 YNNKEL (reference sequence). CDR3 coding DNA: TGTGCCAGCAGCCAAGTTTCCGGGAACACTGAAGCTTTCTTT. As protein: CASSQVSGNTEAFF.

This chain uses TRBV9 with TRBJ1-2, with 9 bases that match TRBD1. Looked up from germline, CDR1 is SGDLS and CDR2 is YYNGEE. The J segment lost 6 bases and the V segment lost 0 bases, leaving 3 bases of the junction unmatched. The CDR3 contains 14 residues. The CDR3 is CASSVGTGVNGYTF. Written as DNA, the CDR3 is TGTGCCAGCAGCGTAGGGACAGGGGTGAATGGCTACACCTTC.

The chain carries TRBV5-1 and TRBJ1-2; maybe TRBD1 (6 bases). The length of the CDR3 is 17 residues. The germline V gene has CDR1 SGHRS and CDR2 YFSETQ. V was cut by 1 base and J by 4 bases, with 20 bases left in between. The CDR3 reads CASSLSGQQGLSYGYTF. The CDR3 nucleotides read TGCGCCAGCAGCTTGTCTGGGCAACAGGGTCTTAGCTATGGCTACACCTTC.

The chain uses TRBV3-1 (or the pseudogene TRBV3-2) and TRBJ1-1; D is uncertain. Deletions cut 1 base from V and 0 bases from J, with 9 bases between. Looked up from germline, CDR1 is LGHDT and CDR2 is YNNKEL (reference sequence). CDR3 length: 15 amino acids. For the CDR3, the DNA is TGTGCCAGCAGCCAAGGGCAGGCACTGAACACTGAAGCTTTCTTT. Translated, it gives CASSQGQALNTEAFF.

This chain connects TRBV28 to TRBJ2-5; 8 bases match TRBD1. V dropped 2 bases and J dropped 7; count of bases not matched to a gene: 6. CDR3 length: 14 amino acids. CDR1 and CDR2 (germline): MDHEN, SYDVKM. The CDR3 region is CASSLGQGLGTQYF. CDR3 nucleotides: TGTGCCAGCAGTTTAGGACAGGGCCTTGGGACCCAGTACTTC. Variable domain in full (rest from reference TRBV28 and TRBJ2-5): DVKVTQSSRYLVKRTGEKVFLECVQDMDHENMFWYRQDPGLGLRLIYFSYDVKMKEKGDIPEGYSVSREKKERFSLILESASTNQTSMYLCASSLGQGLGTQYFGPGTRLLVL.

The chain joins TRBV28 to TRBJ2-2; 7 bases fit TRBD1. Germline values: CDR1 MDHEN, CDR2 SYDVKM. Trimming removed 5 bases from V and 5 bases from J; junction bases left unmatched: 8. The CDR3 runs 15 residues. CDR3 sequence (DNA): TGTGCCAGCAGTGCCGGACAGGTATTGACCGGGGAGCTGTTTTTT. This translates into CASSAGQVLTGELFF.

This clone was observed a handful of times. The rearrangement links TRBV7-2 to TRBJ2-7; 11 nucleotides agree with TRBD2. CDR1 and CDR2 (germline): SGHTA, FQGNSA. The CDR3 spans 15 residues. Unmatched junction bases numbered 12, after V lost 5 bases and J lost 9 bases. In DNA, the CDR3 is TGTGCCAGCAGCCCGGAGGTAGCGGGAGGGAATGTGCAGTACTTC. This encodes CASSPEVAGGNVQYF.